A single sample is the source of the 24 T cell receptor beta chains below, sequenced in a study of PD-L1 blockade in urothelial cancer. Method: immunoSEQ multiplex PCR; TCRdb's copy keeps in-frame clones and lacks some. The sample holds roughly 26,000 clones, around 90% seen once. Specimen: PBMCs, collected around atezolizumab (anti-PD-L1) treatment. Receptors were obtained from a man aged 50-60 years with urothelial cancer.

This clone was detected once. The chain combines TRBV7-6 with TRBJ2-7, with D possibly being TRBD1 (6 bases). V lost 2 bases and J 3 bases, leaving 14 bases between the germline ends. This CDR3 contains 15 residues. Germline CDR1 and CDR2: SGHVS and FNYEAQ. DNA for the CDR3: TGTGCCAGCAGCTTAAATCCGACAGGCTTCTACGAGCAGTACTTC. It specifies CASSLNPTGFYEQYF.

The chain is built from TRBV5-1 and TRBJ2-4; maybe TRBD1 (6 bases). The CDR3 consists of 16 residues. Germline CDR1 and CDR2: SGHRS and YFSETQ. Deletions cut 2 bases from V and 1 base from J, with 13 bases between. CDR3 bases: TGCGCCAGCAGCTTAACAGGGAGCGAGGCCAAAAACATTCAGTACTTC. As protein: CASSLTGSEAKNIQYF.

The rearrangement links TRBV19 to TRBJ2-7; tentative D call: TRBD1 (7 bases). Germline V gene sequence: CDR1 LNHDA, CDR2 SQIVND (reference sequence). V was trimmed by 4 bases and J by 6 bases, leaving 13 bases between them. This CDR3 contains 13 residues. The CDR3 nucleotides read TGTGCCAGTAGTACCAACAGGGGAGGCGAGCAGTACTTC. This encodes CASSTNRGGEQYF.

The V and J genes are TRBV7-8 and TRBJ1-3, with TRBD1 matching over 8 bases. The CDR3 runs to 18 residues. Looked up from germline, CDR1 is SGHVS and CDR2 is FQNEAQ. Trimming took 1 base from V and 5 from J; bases not matched to a gene: 13. The chain's CDR3 is CASSLGQGANRDRNTIYF. In DNA, the CDR3 is TGTGCCAGCAGCTTAGGGCAGGGGGCAAATAGGGATAGAAACACCATATATTTT.

This clone has a handful of counts. The chain joins TRBV5-1 to TRBJ2-5; no definite D call. This CDR3 region has 16 residues. The V end lost 0 bases, the J end lost 0 bases, and 12 bases lay between the germline ends. Germline V gene data show CDR1 as SGHRS and CDR2 as YFSETQ. CDR3 loop: CASSLVLALDQETQYF. CDR3 bases: TGCGCCAGCAGCTTGGTCTTAGCATTGGACCAAGAGACCCAGTACTTC.

The chain couples TRBV28 to TRBJ2-7, with 8 nucleotides matching TRBD1. Germline CDR1 and CDR2: MDHEN and SYDVKM. CDR3 length: 14 amino acids. The junction had 10 bases not matched to a gene; V was cut back by 6 bases and J by 6 bases. CDR3 in amino acids: CASRSSGQGREQYF. The CDR3 nucleotides are TGTGCCAGCAGATCCTCCGGACAGGGCCGCGAGCAGTACTTC.

The chain is built from TRBV14 and TRBJ2-1; TRBD2 matches at 8 bases. Germline V gene lookup returns CDR1 SGHDN and CDR2 FVKESK. V was clipped by 4 bases and J by 7 bases; unmatched bases: 12. This CDR3 has 16 amino acids. CDR3 DNA: TGTGCCAGCAGCCTCCCGGGACTAGTAGGAGGGAATGAGCAGTTCTTC. Translating gives CASSLPGLVGGNEQFF.

The rearrangement uses TRBV7-9 and TRBJ2-1, with D perhaps matching TRBD1 (6 bases). The CDR3 contains 13 residues. Trimming removed 1 base at V and 9 bases at J, with 10 bases between. CDR1 and CDR2 (germline): SEHNR, FQNEAQ (reference sequence). The CDR3 here is CASSLGGPSEQFF. The CDR3 DNA is TGTGCCAGCAGCTTAGGGGGGCCAAGTGAGCAGTTCTTC.

The chain employs TRBV30 and TRBJ1-5; 9 positions agree with TRBD1. Germline lookup yields CDR1 GTSNPN and CDR2 SVGIG (reference sequence). Trimming took 2 bases from V and 7 from J; bases not matched to a gene: 6. This CDR3 has 14 residues. As DNA, the CDR3 is TGTGCCTGGAGTAGGACAGGGGATGGGCAGCCCCAGCATTTT. Translation gives CAWSRTGDGQPQHF.

The DNA for the CDR3 is TGTGCCAGCAGTCGGGACAGGGGGCGCGAGCAGTTCTTC. The encoded protein is CASSRDRGREQFF. V and J are TRBV5-8 and TRBJ2-1; 12 nucleotides align to TRBD1. The germline V gene encodes CDR1 SGHTS and CDR2 YDEGEE. V shed 5 bases and J 10 bases; nucleotides not matched to a gene: 4. The length of the CDR3 is 13 residues.

This sequence joins TRBV5-1 and TRBJ1-4; D might be TRBD1 (6 bases). Trimming removed 4 bases from V and 8 bases from J, with 18 bases in between. The CDR3 length is 15 residues. The germline CDR1 and CDR2 sequences are SGHRS and YFSETQ. The CDR3 here is CASSPPSGGGEKLFF. The CDR3 DNA reads TGCGCCAGCAGCCCACCGTCTGGGGGCGGAGAAAAACTGTTTTTT. Drawing the rest from reference TRBV5-1 and TRBJ1-4, the complete variable domain is KAGVTQTPRYLIKTRGQQVTLSCSPISGHRSVSWYQQTPGQGLQFLFEYFSETQRNKGNFPGRFSGRQFSNSRSEMNVSTLELGDSALYLCASSPPSGGGEKLFFGSGTQLSVL.

The chain uses TRBV6-5 and TRBJ1-5; 10 nucleotides align to TRBD1. This CDR3 is 14 amino acids long. Per the germline V gene, CDR1 is MNHEY and CDR2 is SVGAGI. Trimming cost V 6 bases and J 6 bases; bases outside gene matches: 5. DNA of the CDR3: TGTGCCAGCAGCCCCGGGACAGGGGTTCAGCCCCAGCATTTT. Translation gives CASSPGTGVQPQHF.

V and J are TRBV2 and TRBJ2-1, with D maybe TRBD2 (6 bases). Trimming took off 4 bases at V and 8 bases at J, with 21 bases between the two ends. The CDR3 runs to 16 residues. Germline values: CDR1 SNHLY, CDR2 FYNNEI. CDR3 sequence reads: CASSGVGGGVGDEQFF. In DNA form, the CDR3 reads TGTGCCAGCAGTGGTGTGGGTGGCGGGGTGGGCGATGAGCAGTTCTTC.

The V gene is TRBV7-6, the J gene TRBJ2-2; TRBD2 aligns across 7 bases. CDR1 and CDR2 (germline): SGHVS, FNYEAQ. With 5 bases clipped from V and 2 bases from J, the junction kept 8 bases outside the gene matches. This CDR3 spans 16 amino acids. CDR3 sequence (DNA): TGTGCCAGCAGCCTCCTTCAGCGGGAAAACACCGGGGAGCTGTTTTTT. Protein sequence: CASSLLQRENTGELFF.

The chain couples TRBV7-9 to TRBJ1-6; D call uncertain. Germline values: CDR1 SEHNR, CDR2 FQNEAQ (reference sequence). This CDR3 has 15 amino acids. V was pared by 3 bases and J by 7 bases, with 13 bases between. The CDR3 region is CASSFSEVVNSPLHF. The CDR3 nucleotides read TGTGCCAGCAGCTTCTCCGAGGTTGTCAATTCACCCCTCCACTTT.

The chain uses TRBV11-2 and TRBJ2-3; D not resolved. From germline, CDR1 is SGHAT and CDR2 FQNNGV. V lost 5 bases to trimming and J lost 3 bases, with 9 bases between them. CDR3 size: 13 residues. The CDR3 region is CASSPQITDTQYF. CDR3 sequence (DNA): TGTGCCAGCAGCCCTCAGATTACAGATACGCAGTATTTT.

The gene calls are TRBV5-8 and TRBJ2-7; D not resolved. V lost 2 bases, J lost 3 bases, and 12 bases lay in between. Germline V gene sequence: CDR1 SGHTS, CDR2 YDEGEE. The CDR3 length is 14 residues. CDR3 nucleotide sequence: TGTGCCAGCAGCTTAGCAGGCACTTTCTACGAGCAGTACTTC. Its translation: CASSLAGTFYEQYF.

The chain joins TRBV19 to TRBJ1-4, with 9 positions matching TRBD1. Germline CDR1 is LNHDA and CDR2 is SQIVND (reference sequence). The length of the CDR3 is 18 residues. J was trimmed by 0 bases and V by 4 bases; bases with no gene match: 9. For the CDR3, the DNA is TGTGCCAGTAGTACAACAGGGGGCCAGTGGGCAACTAATGAAAAACTGTTTTTT. This encodes CASSTTGGQWATNEKLFF.

The rearrangement uses TRBV27 and TRBJ1-2; 9 nucleotides agree with TRBD1. The J segment lost 4 bases and the V segment lost 5 bases, leaving 11 bases of the junction unmatched. This CDR3 comprises 16 residues. From germline, CDR1 is MNHEY and CDR2 SMNVEV (reference sequence). In DNA, the CDR3 is TGTGCCAGCAGTCCGAGGACAGGGGCGTATGGCTATGGCTACACCTTC. It encodes CASSPRTGAYGYGYTF.

This chain uses TRBV2 with TRBJ1-5; TRBD1 matches 7 bases. CDR1 and CDR2 from the germline V gene are SNHLY and FYNNEI. CDR3 length: 11 residues. V trimming: 6 bases; J trimming: 15 bases; junction bases outside the gene matches: 8. CDR3: CASRAGTVLHF. CDR3 coding DNA: TGTGCCAGCAGAGCCGGGACAGTATTGCATTTT.

This clone has a single count. The chain carries TRBV5-6 and TRBJ1-2; D remains unclear. The CDR3 runs to 16 residues. In germline, CDR1 is SGHDT, CDR2 YYEEEE. V lost 0 bases, J lost 4 bases, and 16 bases lay in between. The chain's CDR3 is CASSLVAVTRIYGYTF. The CDR3 region has the DNA TGTGCCAGCAGCTTGGTAGCAGTTACACGAATCTATGGCTACACCTTC.

The table lists this clone with a count of one. V gene TRBV5-1 combines with J gene TRBJ1-1, with 8 positions matching TRBD1. The CDR3 consists of 20 residues. V dropped 0 bases and J dropped 1; count of bases not matched to a gene: 17. The germline V gene has CDR1 SGHRS and CDR2 YFSETQ. In nucleotides, the CDR3 is TGCGCCAGCAGCTTGGAGATCGGCGTGGGCAGGGGGCGTTCGAACACTGAAGCTTTCTTT. It yields the protein CASSLEIGVGRGRSNTEAFF.

This sequence joins TRBV30 and TRBJ1-4; the D gene is possibly TRBD1 (5 bases). This CDR3 spans 16 amino acids. CDR1 GTSNPN and CDR2 SVGIG come from the germline V gene (reference sequence). Trimming removed 4 bases at V and 0 bases at J, with 15 bases between. The CDR3 nucleotides read TGTGCCTGGAAACCCCTCGGCAGGGCAACTAATGAAAAACTGTTTTTT. Its translation: CAWKPLGRATNEKLFF.

The chain links TRBV5-8 to TRBJ2-7; 7 bases line up with TRBD1. Germline assignment: CDR1 SGHTS and CDR2 YDEGEE. The CDR3 has 14 amino acids. V shed 4 bases and J 5 bases; nucleotides not matched to a gene: 9. CDR3 residues: CASSHTTGSDEQYF. In DNA form, the CDR3 reads TGTGCCAGCAGCCATACGACAGGGAGCGACGAGCAGTACTTC.